The present T cell receptor (beta chain) was sequenced within a study of T cells in Graves' hyperthyroidism and ophthalmopathy. J lost 9 bases, V lost 6 bases, and 12 bases had no gene match. Germline assignment: CDR1 MNHNS and CDR2 SASEGT. This CDR3 is built from 16 residues. What was amplified from RNA transcripts were TCR beta CDR3 regions. In the first-round RT-PCR of the TCR CDR3, the HTBI primer set was used. TCRdb reanalysed the multiplex PCR reads using MiXCR and keeps one entry per CDR3 protein. Seen here are roughly 660,000 distinct CDR3 sequences, around a sixth observed once, and the top ten hold 15% to 18%. Study-wide results and limits: In the analysis, a 13 V-J model separated ophthalmopathy from stable hyperthyroidism.

This clonotype was seen many times. Its antigen is not identified. J is TRBJ2-1 and V is TRBV6-1, with 12 bases fitting TRBD1. This TCR came from a man in his fifties with Graves' hyperthyroidism. The sequencing input was blood. CDR3 bases: TGTGCCAGCAGGACCGGGACAGGGGGCGCAAGCTCTGAGCAGTTCTTC. The encoded protein is CASRTGTGGASSEQFF.